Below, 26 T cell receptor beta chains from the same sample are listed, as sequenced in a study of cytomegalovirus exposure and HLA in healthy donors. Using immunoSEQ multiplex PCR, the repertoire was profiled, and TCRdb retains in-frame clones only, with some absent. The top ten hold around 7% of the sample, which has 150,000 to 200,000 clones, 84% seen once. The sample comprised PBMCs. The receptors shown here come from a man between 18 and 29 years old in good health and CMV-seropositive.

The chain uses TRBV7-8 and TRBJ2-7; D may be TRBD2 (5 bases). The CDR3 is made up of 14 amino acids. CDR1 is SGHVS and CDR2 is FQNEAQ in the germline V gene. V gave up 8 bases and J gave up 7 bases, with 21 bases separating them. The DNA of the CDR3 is TGTGCCAGCCGTCGTAGTCGGGCTTCGGGAGAGCAGTACTTC. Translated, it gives CASRRSRASGEQYF.

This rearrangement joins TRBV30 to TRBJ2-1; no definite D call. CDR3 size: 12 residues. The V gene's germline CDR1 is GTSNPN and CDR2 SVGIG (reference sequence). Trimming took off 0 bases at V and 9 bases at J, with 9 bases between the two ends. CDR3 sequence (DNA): TGTGCCTGGAGTGTACTGGGCGCTGAGCAGTTCTTC. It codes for CAWSVLGAEQFF.

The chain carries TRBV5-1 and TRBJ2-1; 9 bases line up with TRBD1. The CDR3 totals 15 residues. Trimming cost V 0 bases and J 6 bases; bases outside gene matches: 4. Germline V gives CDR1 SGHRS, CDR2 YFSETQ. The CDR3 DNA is TGCGCCAGCAGCTTGGGGGACAGGGCGTTCAATGAGCAGTTCTTC. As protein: CASSLGDRAFNEQFF.

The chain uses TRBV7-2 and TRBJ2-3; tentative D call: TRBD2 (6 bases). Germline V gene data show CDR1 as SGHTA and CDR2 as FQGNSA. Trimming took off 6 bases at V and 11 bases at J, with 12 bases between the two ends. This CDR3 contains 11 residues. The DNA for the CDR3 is TGTGCCAGCAGGACTAGTGCTGGGCAGTATTTT. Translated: CASRTSAGQYF.

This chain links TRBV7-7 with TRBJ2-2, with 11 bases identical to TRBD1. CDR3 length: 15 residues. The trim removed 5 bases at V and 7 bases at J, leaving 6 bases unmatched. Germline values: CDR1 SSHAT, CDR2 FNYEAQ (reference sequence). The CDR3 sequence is CASSKDRGRDGELFF. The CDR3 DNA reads TGTGCCAGCAGCAAGGACAGGGGGCGAGACGGGGAGCTGTTTTTT.

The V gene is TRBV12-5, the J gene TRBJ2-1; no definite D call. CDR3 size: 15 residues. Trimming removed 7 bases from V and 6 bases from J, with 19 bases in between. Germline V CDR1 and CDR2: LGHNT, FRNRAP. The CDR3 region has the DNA TGTGCTAGTGCCCTAGGAGAACCCCGGCCCAATGAGCAGTTCTTC. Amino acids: CASALGEPRPNEQFF.

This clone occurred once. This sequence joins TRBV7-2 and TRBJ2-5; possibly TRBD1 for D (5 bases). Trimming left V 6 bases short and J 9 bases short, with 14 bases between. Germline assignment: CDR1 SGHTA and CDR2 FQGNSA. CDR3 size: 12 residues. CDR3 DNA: TGTGCCAGCAGTTCTCCTTTAGGGGCCCAGTACTTC. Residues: CASSSPLGAQYF.

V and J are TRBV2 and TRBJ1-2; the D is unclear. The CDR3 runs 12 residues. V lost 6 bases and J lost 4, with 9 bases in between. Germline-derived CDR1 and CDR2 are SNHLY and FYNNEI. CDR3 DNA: TGTGCCAGCAGCCGGGAGCCCTATGGCTACACCTTC. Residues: CASSREPYGYTF.

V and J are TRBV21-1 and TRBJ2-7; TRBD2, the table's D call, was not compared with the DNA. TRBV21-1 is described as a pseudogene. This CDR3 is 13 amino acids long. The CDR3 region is CASSGRDFYEQYF. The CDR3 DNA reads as TGTGCCAGCAGCGGGAGGGACTTCTACGAGCAGTACTTC.

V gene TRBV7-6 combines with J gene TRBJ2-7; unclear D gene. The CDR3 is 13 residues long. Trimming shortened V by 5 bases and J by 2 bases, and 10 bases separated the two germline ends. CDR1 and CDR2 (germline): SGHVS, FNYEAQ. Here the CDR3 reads CASSLLGAYEQYF. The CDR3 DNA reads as TGTGCCAGCAGCCTCCTCGGTGCCTACGAGCAGTACTTC.

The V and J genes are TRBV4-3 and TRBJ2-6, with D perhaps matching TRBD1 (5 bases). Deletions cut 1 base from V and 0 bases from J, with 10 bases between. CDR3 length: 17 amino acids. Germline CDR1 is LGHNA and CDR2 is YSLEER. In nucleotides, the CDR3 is TGCGCCAGCAGCCAAGGAGACAGCAGCTCTGGGGCCAACGTCCTGACTTTC. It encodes CASSQGDSSSGANVLTF.

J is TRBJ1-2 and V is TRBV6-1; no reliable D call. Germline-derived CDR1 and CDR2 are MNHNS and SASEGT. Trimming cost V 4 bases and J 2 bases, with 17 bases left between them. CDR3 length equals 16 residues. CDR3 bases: TGTGCCAGCAGTGCCTTATATCGCGAGGCAAACTATGGCTACACCTTC. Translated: CASSALYREANYGYTF.

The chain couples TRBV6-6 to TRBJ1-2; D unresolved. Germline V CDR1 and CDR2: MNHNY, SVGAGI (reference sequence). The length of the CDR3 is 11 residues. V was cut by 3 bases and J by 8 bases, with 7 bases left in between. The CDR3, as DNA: TGTGCCAGCAGTTATACCGGGGGCTACACCTTC. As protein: CASSYTGGYTF.

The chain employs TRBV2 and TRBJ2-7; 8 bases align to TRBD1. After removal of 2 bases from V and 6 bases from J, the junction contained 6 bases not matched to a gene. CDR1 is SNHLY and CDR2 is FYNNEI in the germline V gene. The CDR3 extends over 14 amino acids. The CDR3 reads CASSELDRVGEQYF. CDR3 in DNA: TGTGCCAGCAGTGAATTGGACAGGGTGGGCGAGCAGTACTTC.

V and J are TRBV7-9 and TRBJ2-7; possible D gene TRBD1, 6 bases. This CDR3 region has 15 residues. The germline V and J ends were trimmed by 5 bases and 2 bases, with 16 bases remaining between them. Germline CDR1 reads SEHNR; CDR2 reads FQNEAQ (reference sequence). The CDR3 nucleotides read TGTGCCAGCAGCCCGGGACGGGACACCCCCTACGAGCAGTACTTC. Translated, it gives CASSPGRDTPYEQYF.

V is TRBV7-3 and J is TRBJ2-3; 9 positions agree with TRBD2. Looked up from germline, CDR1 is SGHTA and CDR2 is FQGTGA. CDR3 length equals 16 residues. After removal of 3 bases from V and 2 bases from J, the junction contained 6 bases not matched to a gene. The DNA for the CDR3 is TGTGCCAGCAGCTTTGTAGCGGGAGAGTCCACAGATACGCAGTATTTT. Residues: CASSFVAGESTDTQYF.

CDR3 region: CASSDNLREQNQPQHF. The CDR3 coding sequence is TGCGCCAGCAGTGATAATCTCAGGGAACAGAATCAGCCCCAGCATTTT. The V and J genes are TRBV10-1 and TRBJ1-5; D might be TRBD1 (5 bases). The ends were cut back, 3 bases at V and 4 bases at J, with 16 bases in the middle. This CDR3 has 16 residues. CDR1 and CDR2 (germline): WNHNN, SYGVQD (reference sequence).

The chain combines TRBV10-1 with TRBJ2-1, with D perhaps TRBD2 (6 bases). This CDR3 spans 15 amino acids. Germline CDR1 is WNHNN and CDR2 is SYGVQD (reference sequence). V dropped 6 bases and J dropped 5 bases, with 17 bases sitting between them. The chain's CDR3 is CASSNRETHHNEQFF. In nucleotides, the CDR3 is TGCGCCAGCAGCAACCGGGAGACCCATCACAATGAGCAGTTCTTC.

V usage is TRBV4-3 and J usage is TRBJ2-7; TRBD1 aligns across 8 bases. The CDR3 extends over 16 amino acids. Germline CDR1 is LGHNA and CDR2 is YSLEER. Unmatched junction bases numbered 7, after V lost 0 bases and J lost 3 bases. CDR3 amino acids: CASSQEGTGPFYEQYF. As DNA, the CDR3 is TGCGCCAGCAGCCAAGAAGGGACAGGACCCTTCTACGAGCAGTACTTC.

CDR3 bases: TGTGCCAGCAGTCGACAGGGGGCGAGGGGCTACACCTTC. Translated, it gives CASSRQGARGYTF. The chain has TRBV9 and TRBJ1-2; 10 bases align to TRBD1. Per germline, CDR1 SGDLS and CDR2 YYNGEE. The CDR3 is 13 residues long. V shed 5 bases and J 8 bases; nucleotides not matched to a gene: 6.

The CDR3 here is CASSSTRGEARDGYTF. In DNA form, the CDR3 reads TGTGCCAGCAGTTCCACCAGGGGAGAGGCGAGGGATGGCTACACCTTC. This chain uses TRBV28 with TRBJ1-2, with a possible D match to TRBD1 (6 bases). The V and J ends lost 4 bases and 6 bases respectively, with 21 bases between them. The CDR3 has 16 amino acids. Germline V gene data show CDR1 as MDHEN and CDR2 as SYDVKM.

The chain's CDR3 is CASSYSTQGAEAFF. In DNA form, the CDR3 reads TGTGCCAGCAGTTACTCGACGCAGGGCGCTGAAGCTTTCTTT. V usage is TRBV6-5 and J usage is TRBJ1-1, with D perhaps TRBD1 (5 bases). The V end lost 0 bases, the J end lost 6 bases, and 11 bases lay between the germline ends. CDR1 and CDR2 from the germline V gene are MNHEY and SVGAGI. The CDR3 length is 14 residues.

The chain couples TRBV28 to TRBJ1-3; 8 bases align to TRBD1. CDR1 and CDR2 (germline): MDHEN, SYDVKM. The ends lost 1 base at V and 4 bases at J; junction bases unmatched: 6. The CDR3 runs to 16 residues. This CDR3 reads CASSLSFRGLGNTIYF. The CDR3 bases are TGTGCCAGCAGTTTATCTTTCAGGGGGCTGGGAAACACCATATATTTT.

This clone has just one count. CDR3 protein: CASSRLRPAGVPYEQYF. For the CDR3, the DNA is TGTGCCAGCAGCCGTTTAAGGCCAGCGGGAGTCCCCTACGAGCAGTACTTC. The rearrangement uses TRBV7-8 and TRBJ2-7, with TRBD2 matching 8 bases. In germline, CDR1 is SGHVS, CDR2 FQNEAQ. The CDR3 consists of 17 residues. V dropped 5 bases and J dropped 2; count of bases not matched to a gene: 14.

CDR3 sequence (DNA): TGTGCCAGCAGTTACGAACCTAGCGGGAGCACAGATACGCAGTATTTT. Translated: CASSYEPSGSTDTQYF. This chain links TRBV6-5 with TRBJ2-3; 8 positions agree with TRBD2. V dropped 2 bases and J dropped 0; count of bases not matched to a gene: 4. The germline CDR1 and CDR2 sequences are MNHEY and SVGAGI. The CDR3 runs to 16 residues.

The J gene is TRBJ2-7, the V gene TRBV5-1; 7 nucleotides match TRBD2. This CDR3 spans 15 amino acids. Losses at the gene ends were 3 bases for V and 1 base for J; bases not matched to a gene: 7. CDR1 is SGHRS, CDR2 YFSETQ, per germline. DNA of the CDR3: TGCGCCAGCAGCTCGACTAGCCAACGATCCTACGAGCAGTACTTC. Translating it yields CASSSTSQRSYEQYF.